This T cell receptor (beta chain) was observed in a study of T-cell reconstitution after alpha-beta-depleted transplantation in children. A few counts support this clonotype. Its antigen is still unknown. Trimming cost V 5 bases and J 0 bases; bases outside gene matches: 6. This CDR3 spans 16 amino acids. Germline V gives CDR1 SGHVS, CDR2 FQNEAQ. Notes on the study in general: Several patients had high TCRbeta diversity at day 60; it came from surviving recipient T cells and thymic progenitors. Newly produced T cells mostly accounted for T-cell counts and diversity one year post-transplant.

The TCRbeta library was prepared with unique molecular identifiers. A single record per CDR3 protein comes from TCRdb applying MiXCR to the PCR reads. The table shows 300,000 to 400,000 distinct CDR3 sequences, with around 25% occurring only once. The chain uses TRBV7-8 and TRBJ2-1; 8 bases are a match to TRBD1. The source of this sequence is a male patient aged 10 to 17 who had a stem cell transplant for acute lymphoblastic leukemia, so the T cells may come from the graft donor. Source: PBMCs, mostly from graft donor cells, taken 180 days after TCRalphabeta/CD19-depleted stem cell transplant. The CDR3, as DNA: TGTGCCAGCAGCAGGACAGGGATCCCCTCCTACAATGAGCAGTTCTTC. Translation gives CASSRTGIPSYNEQFF.